The TCR beta chain under discussion was sequenced for a study of blood T cell repertoires in COVID-19. Study details: Samples taken during acute and convalescent COVID-19 were collected in the United States, Italy and Spain. PBMCs, B-cell-depleted T cells, or T cells were the source of the cDNA or gDNA that made up the material.

The CDR3 is made up of 13 amino acids. Germline assignment: CDR1 KGHDR and CDR2 SFDVKD. Trimming took off 9 bases at V and 3 bases at J, with 10 bases between the two ends. This clone was detected only a few times. Per the original data handling: Using reference gene primer amplification, nucleated cell counts were estimated. Sequenced by immunoSEQ multiplex PCR; TCRdb stores in-frame clones only, minus some. The DNA was the basis for D and trimming; V, J and clone size are from that table. The sample records approximately 61,000 clones, around four fifths being singletons. The gene calls are TRBV24-1 and TRBJ2-2; D may be TRBD2 (5 bases). Sequencing was done on a sample of peripheral blood. The source of this sequence is a man in his 70s with acute or convalescent COVID-19. This CDR3 is CATLSGDTGELFF. In DNA form, the CDR3 reads TGTGCCACCCTTTCCGGGGACACCGGGGAGCTGTTTTTT.